This T cell receptor beta chain came from a study of cytomegalovirus exposure and HLA in healthy donors (dated by TCRdb to about 2017). Describing the broader study: An earlier analysis of about 530 of the donors reported under 300 Gb of sequence data and around 120 million unique TCR beta sequences obtained from some 170 million T cells. Because of strong linkage in the cohort, 4 to 6 DR-DQ haplotypes were treated as single units for association and clustering. Every repertoire in the discovery cohort had been generated on one and the same sequencing platform. Alongside the repertoire data, information on donor age, sex, ethnicity and CMV serostatus was compiled. An early release that covered about 640 HLA-typed donors contained about 290 gigabases of sequencing data and tens of millions of unique TCR sequences. The T cell repertoires of several hundred subjects were profiled by immunosequencing and related to cytomegalovirus serostatus. Genome-wide SNP genotypes for about 55% of the roughly 670 donors were used in a later genetic analysis, which treated that subset as a discovery cohort. The genetic ancestry cluster associated with self-reported Caucasian donors included 81% of the roughly 390 genotyped donors. The study combined high-throughput TCR immunosequencing, statistical association of individual TCRs with disease status, and machine learning to predict cytomegalovirus infection status. Typing coverage differed by locus: A, B, C, DRB1 and DQB1 were typed in roughly 620-630 donors, DQA1 in 500 to 550, DPA1 in some 570, and DPB1 in 450 to 480. HLA typing included class I and class II loci at four-digit resolution. An earlier analysis of some 500 of the donors applied high-throughput TCR beta sequencing to assess whether each TCR beta V gene segment acted as functional or pseudogenic. The later analysis used no new phenotypic data to find candidate immune exposures, relying instead on TCR beta sequences and their occurrence across donors. In a later analysis, previously published TCR beta repertoires from more than 500 donors were re-analyzed and high-resolution HLA genotyping was added so that TCR occurrence patterns could be studied. On average, roughly 240,000 unique TCR beta nucleotide sequences were sequenced per donor among 398 genotyped donors of the cohort, with roughly 19% of those sequences being non-productive. Besides the first cohort of roughly 660 subjects, a separate validation cohort made up of over a hundred different subjects was used. The study was designed to test whether signatures of past pathogen exposure could be identified by cataloging public T cell receptors. Points the paper makes about the study in general: While some public TCRs were present in many individuals, most TCR sequences turned up only very rarely across donors. A later analysis found that TCR association rates varied across HLA loci, with DRB1 alleles showing the most associated TCRs and HLA-C alleles the fewest. A later analysis associated about 17,000 TCR beta sequences with specific HLA alleles at a false discovery rate of 0.05. Only TCR beta chains were sequenced in this cohort, and the absence of alpha or paired-chain data limited detectable features. A later analysis found that HLA-associated TCR beta chains were more clonally expanded and had lower generation probabilities than equally common non-associated chains. A cluster of highly shared sequence variants was judged likely to be a technical artifact of the sequencing pipeline. The classifier was reported to diagnose cytomegalovirus status with high specificity and sensitivity in both the original and validation cohorts. Immune exposure information for the cohort was limited to CMV serostatus. Some IMGT-functional V segments, including TRBV6-2 and TRBV6-3, could not be distinguished by the 87-base-pair reads and were therefore excluded. In a later analysis, most CMV-associated TCR beta chains were found to appear HLA-restricted, with HLA associations seemingly driven largely by CMV exposure. Linkage disequilibrium might explain the correlated functional status among segregating V segments, but an unknown experimental factor could not be ruled out. A later analysis reported that several top co-occurrence clusters appeared linked to parvovirus B19, influenza, CMV and Epstein-Barr virus. In vitro tests confirmed that three of the cytomegalovirus-associated TCR beta chains recognize cytomegalovirus antigens. Assigning TCR associations to individual alleles was difficult when HLA alleles, especially DR and DQ, strongly co-occurred. According to the authors, the approach could potentially be generalized to other disease states and immunological phenotypes. A further reported finding was that TCR beta sequences accurately predicted the HLA-A and HLA-B alleles for most subjects in the first cohort. Sequencing depth was assumed to be roughly uniform across donors in the presence/absence analyses, though that assumption may not hold. The earlier analysis of 587 of the donors excluded roughly 17 rarely observed V segments, including chromosome 9 orphons, because counts were too low. Because HLA typing was unavailable for some donors at each locus, only the typed subset was used in association tests. Broadly in line with IMGT annotations, most TCR beta V segments showed up in productive rearrangements about 87% or about 30% of the time in an earlier analysis of 450 to 750 of the donors. The study listed 164 TCR beta chains as associated with cytomegalovirus. An association between a missense DCLRE1C variant and V-gene and J-gene trimming of TCR beta chains was found in a later genetic analysis and replicated in an independent cohort. In a later genetic analysis, fewer N-insertions in productive TCRs were reported among donors in an Asian-associated ancestry cluster than the roughly 640-donor mean.

The cohort consisted of approximately 670 healthy bone marrow donors. At the time of sampling, every cohort member was nominally healthy, though immune exposures that went unrecorded were likely present. The donor tested CMV seronegative and was one of the 352 seronegative cohort members. Every donor gave a peripheral blood sample, and the peripheral blood mononuclear cells from that sample were used for TCR beta sequencing. The Qiagen DNeasy Blood Extraction Kit was used to extract genomic DNA from the blood cell samples. Details on this clone: Its antigen specificity is not known. Qualities for individual bases were not recorded, and no much larger clone is one base off.

Library preparation was by the immunoSEQ multiplex PCR assay. For the multiplex PCR, a mixture combining 60 forward primers for TCR Vbeta segments and 13 reverse primers for TCR Jbeta segments was used. The CDR3 region of rearranged TCR beta genes was amplified from genomic DNA with a multiplex PCR assay. The amplified TCR beta libraries were sequenced on the Illumina HiSeq System as 87-base-pair reads. Per the original workflow: A later analysis tallied 80 million to 95 million unique TCR beta chains across the 700 or so repertoires, and roughly 11 million of those chains were shared by two or more donors. Raw reads were error-corrected and collapsed into unique sequences with a nearest-neighbor algorithm that merged closely related sequences to remove PCR and sequencing errors. To assign V, D and J gene segments, CDR3 sequences were aligned to IMGT reference sequences. For a sequence to be retained, a match of at least six nucleotides to both a V gene segment and a J gene segment was required. A rearrangement counted as productive if the CDR3 had no stop codons and remained in frame with V and J, and every other rearrangement counted as non-productive. Following IMGT convention, CDR3 was defined as the stretch from the second conserved V-encoded cysteine to the conserved J-encoded phenylalanine. The earlier analysis of a few hundred of the donors excluded any sequence lacking an unambiguous match to a single V gene segment. An earlier analysis of just under 600 of the donors called V segments functional above 56.7% productive rearrangements and segregating when the between-donor standard deviation exceeded 5%. A statistical classification framework was built to diagnose cytomegalovirus status from the catalog of TCR beta chain sequences. V and J gene assignment, in a later analysis, came from comparing TCR nucleotide sequences with IMGT/GENE-DB human TR gene sequences. Using the TCRdist pipeline, a later analysis assigned CDR3 sequences along with most-parsimonious VDJ recombination scenarios. In a later analysis, every TCR beta chain was defined by the combination of its CDR3 amino acid sequence and its V-gene family, and reads without a unique V-gene family were dropped. To address suspected cross-contamination and a sequencing artifact, a later analysis removed around 600 highly shared, low-generation-probability nucleotide sequences. In a later analysis, a clonal expansion index for each public chain was calculated from normalized within-repertoire ranks of inferred template counts. In a later analysis, generation probabilities were computed using a VDJ recombination model fitted to out-of-frame rearrangements, and the results were checked against IGoR. A later analysis scored TCR-TCR, TCR-HLA and TCR-CMV co-occurrence with hypergeometric tests, applying a repertoire-size bias correction to TCR pairs. A later analysis estimated false discovery rates by permuting HLA or CMV assignments 20 times. In a later analysis, co-occurring TCRs were grouped using DBSCAN, and TCRdist sequence similarity was added for clustering within HLA-allele-positive subsets. Co-occurrence clustering excluded repertoires with fewer than 30,000 or more than 120,000 public chains, plus five with anomalous nucleotide sharing. TCRdb obtained this table from immuneACCESS and retained in-frame rearrangements with V and J assigned. These tables miss some clones; where compared with another copy, unresolved V genes account for less than half of the shortfall, and the remainder is unexplained. V, J and clone size were drawn from that table, and D and trimming were deduced from the DNA. Counted in this sample were some 150,000 clones; 80% of them appeared once. About 4.5% of the sample is taken by the ten largest.

The CDR3 holds 15 amino acids from the cysteine to the phenylalanine. Only the CDR3 DNA stays, 45 bases, in frame from base 1. Trimming takes 0 bases off V and 5 bases off J; junction bases not matched to a gene: 2. Via the germline V gene, CDR1 is SGHAT and CDR2 FQNNGV. This sequence originates from a young man in good health and CMV-seronegative. The chain couples TRBV11-2 to TRBJ1-4; 8 nucleotides in the junction match TRBD1. The material sequenced was PBMCs. Read as DNA, the sequence is TGTGCCAGCAGCTTAGAAGGGACAGGCAATGAAAAACTGTTTTTT. It encodes CASSLEGTGNEKLFF.